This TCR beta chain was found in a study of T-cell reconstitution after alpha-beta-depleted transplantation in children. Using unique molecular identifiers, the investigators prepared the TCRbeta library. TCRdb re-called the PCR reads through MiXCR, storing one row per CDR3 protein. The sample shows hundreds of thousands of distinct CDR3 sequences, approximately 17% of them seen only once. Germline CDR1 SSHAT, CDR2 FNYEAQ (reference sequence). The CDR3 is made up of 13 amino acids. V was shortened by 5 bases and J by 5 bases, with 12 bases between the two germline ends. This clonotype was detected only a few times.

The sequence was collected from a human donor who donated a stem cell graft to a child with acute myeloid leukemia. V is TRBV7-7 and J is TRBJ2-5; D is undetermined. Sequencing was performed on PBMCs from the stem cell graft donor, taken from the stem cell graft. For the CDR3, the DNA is TGTGCCAGCAGCATAGACGGCCCTGAGACCCAGTACTTC. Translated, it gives CASSIDGPETQYF.